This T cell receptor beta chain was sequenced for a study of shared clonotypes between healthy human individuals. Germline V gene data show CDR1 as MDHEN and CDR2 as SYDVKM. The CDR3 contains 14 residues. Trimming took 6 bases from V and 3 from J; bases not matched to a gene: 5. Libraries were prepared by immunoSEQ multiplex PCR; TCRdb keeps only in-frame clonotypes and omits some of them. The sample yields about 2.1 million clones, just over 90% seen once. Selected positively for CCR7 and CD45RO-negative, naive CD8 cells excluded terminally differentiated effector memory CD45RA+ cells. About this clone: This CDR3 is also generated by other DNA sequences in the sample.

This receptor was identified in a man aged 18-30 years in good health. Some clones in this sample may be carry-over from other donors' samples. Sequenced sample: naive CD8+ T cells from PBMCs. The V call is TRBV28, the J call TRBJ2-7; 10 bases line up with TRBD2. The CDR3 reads CASSSGLADYEQYF. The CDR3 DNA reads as TGTGCCAGCAGCTCCGGACTAGCGGACTACGAGCAGTACTTC. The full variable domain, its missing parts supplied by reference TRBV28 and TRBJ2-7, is DVKVTQSSRYLVKRTGEKVFLECVQDMDHENMFWYRQDPGLGLRLIYFSYDVKMKEKGDIPEGYSVSREKKERFSLILESASTNQTSMYLCASSSGLADYEQYFGPGTRLTVT.